This TCR beta chain was retrieved from a study of OX40 agonist ivuxolimab in advanced cancers. Sequencing used immunoSEQ multiplex PCR; TCRdb keeps in-frame clones, though not all of them. The data show under 20,000 clones, with roughly four fifths seen just once and around 20% held by the top ten. This CDR3 is 14 amino acids long. Trimming took off 6 bases at V and 0 bases at J, with 9 bases between the two ends. Germline CDR1 reads LNHDA; CDR2 reads SQIVND (reference sequence). In its sample, this clone is medium-sized. The V gene is TRBV19, the J gene TRBJ2-1; D is unclear. The receptor was isolated from an adult with an advanced solid tumor such as melanoma, head and neck, liver or kidney cancer. Sequencing was performed on CD4+ or CD8+ T cells sorted from blood, taken in a trial of the OX40 agonist ivuxolimab. The CDR3 nucleotides are TGTGCCAGTAGGACCGCAGTCTCCTACAATGAGCAGTTCTTC. Translated: CASRTAVSYNEQFF.